Listed below are T cell receptor beta chains from one sample, sequenced in a study of persistence of HIV-infected CD4 T cells. These receptors' antigens are unknown. TCRdb's copy holds only in-frame clones and misses some; the assay was immunoSEQ multiplex PCR. This sample yields under 20,000 clones, of which about 80% are seen a single time; roughly 6.4% belongs to the top ten. The source was CD4+ T cells sorted from PBMCs after roughly 19-hour stimulation, collected from a patient who received antiretroviral therapy. The receptors were sampled from an adult man with HIV who was CMV-seropositive. CDR3s include the opening cysteine and the closing phenylalanine or tryptophan. The D gene is left open where the match is weak. Clone size is not always given. Where it is, it says once, few, many or a class for expanded clones.

V: TRBV3-1/TRBV3-2
size: -
J: TRBJ1-6
D: -
DNA: TGTGCCAGCAGCCAGGATAATTCACCCCTCCACTTT
CDR3: CASSQDNSPLHF

V: TRBV28
size: -
J: TRBJ1-2
D: -
DNA: TGTGCCAGCAGTTGGGGGGATTCTGGCTATGGCTACACCTTC
CDR3: CASSWGDSGYGYTF

V: TRBV27
size: -
J: TRBJ1-5
D: -
DNA: TGTGCCAGCAGTATCCTCTGGCACAGGAATCAGCCCCAGCATTTT
CDR3: CASSILWHRNQPQHF

V: TRBV18
size: few
J: TRBJ1-2
D: TRBD1
DNA: TGTGCCAGCTCACCACGCCCCGGGACAGGGGGCGACTATGGCTACACCTTC
CDR3: CASSPRPGTGGDYGYTF

V: TRBV7-9
size: -
J: TRBJ1-1
D: -
DNA: TGTGCCAGCAGCTCCGACGGCCCGAACACTGAAGCTTTCTTT
CDR3: CASSSDGPNTEAFF

V: TRBV3-1/TRBV3-2
size: -
J: TRBJ2-1
D: -
DNA: TGTGCCAGCAGCTACACAAGCGGTTCCTACAATGAGCAGTTCTTC
CDR3: CASSYTSGSYNEQFF

V: TRBV6-5
size: -
J: TRBJ1-6
D: TRBD1
DNA: TGTGCCAGCAGTCCGCGGGACAGCCCAAATTCACCCCTCCACTTT
CDR3: CASSPRDSPNSPLHF

V: TRBV2
size: -
J: TRBJ2-3
D: -
DNA: TGTGCCAGCAGTGAAGGGCAGACTAGCACAGATACGCAGTATTTT
CDR3: CASSEGQTSTDTQYF

V: TRBV2
size: -
J: TRBJ2-7
D: -
DNA: TGTGCCAGCACCGATGGACAGAACTACGAGCAGTACTTC
CDR3: CASTDGQNYEQYF

V: TRBV6-5
size: -
J: TRBJ2-7
D: -
DNA: TGTGCCAGCACCCTACAGGGAATTACAAGCGAGCAGTACTTC
CDR3: CASTLQGITSEQYF

V: TRBV18
size: -
J: TRBJ2-7
D: -
DNA: TGTGCCAGCCTAGAACAGGTAGGACTCGAGCAGTACTTC
CDR3: CASLEQVGLEQYF

V: TRBV20-1
size: once
J: TRBJ2-1
D: -
DNA: TGCAGTGCCCGGAGAGCGAATGAGCAGTTCTTC
CDR3: CSARRANEQFF

V: TRBV6-1
size: -
J: TRBJ1-2
D: -
DNA: TGTGCCAGCAGTGAACAGGCGAGGGGAGGCTACACCTTC
CDR3: CASSEQARGGYTF

V: TRBV18
size: -
J: TRBJ1-5
D: TRBD1
DNA: TGTGCCAGCTCACCCCCGGGAACAGGGGGAGGTCAGCCCCAGCATTTT
CDR3: CASSPPGTGGGQPQHF

V: TRBV19
size: -
J: TRBJ2-6
D: TRBD1
DNA: TGTGCCAGTAGTCCCCCGGGACAGGCAATTTCTGGGGCCAACGTCCTGACTTTC
CDR3: CASSPPGQAISGANVLTF

V: TRBV27
size: -
J: TRBJ1-1
D: -
DNA: TGTGCCAGCAGGGGCGCCGGGGGGGAGAACACTGAAGCTTTCTTT
CDR3: CASRGAGGENTEAFF

V: TRBV7-9
size: -
J: TRBJ2-7
D: TRBD2
DNA: TGTGCCAGCACCTTGGGGGGGGAATTTTACGAGCAGTACTTC
CDR3: CASTLGGEFYEQYF

V: TRBV6-5
size: -
J: TRBJ2-1
D: -
DNA: TGTGCCAGCTCTCCCAGGACAGATCCCTACAATGAGCAGTTCTTC
CDR3: CASSPRTDPYNEQFF

V: TRBV7-2
size: -
J: TRBJ1-4
D: -
DNA: TGTGCCAGCAGCTCCGGACAGACTAATGGGAAACTGTTTTTT
CDR3: CASSSGQTNGKLFF

V: TRBV12-3/TRBV12-4
size: -
J: TRBJ2-7
D: -
DNA: TGTGCCACCAGTTACGGAAAGAGGGAGCAGTACTTC
CDR3: CATSYGKREQYF

V: TRBV12-3/TRBV12-4
size: -
J: TRBJ1-1
D: -
DNA: TGTGCCAGCAGGGGACGGGGTGAAGCTTTCTTT
CDR3: CASRGRGEAFF

V: TRBV5-6
size: -
J: TRBJ1-2
D: -
DNA: TGTGCCAGCAGCTTGGACAGAGGCTACACCTTC
CDR3: CASSLDRGYTF

V: TRBV6-5
size: -
J: TRBJ2-7
D: -
DNA: TGTGCCAGCAGTTCGGGTCCACCGACTTCCTACGAGCAGTACTTC
CDR3: CASSSGPPTSYEQYF

V: TRBV28
size: -
J: TRBJ1-1
D: -
DNA: TGTGCCAGCAGCACAGTGATCGCTGAAGCTTTCTTT
CDR3: CASSTVIAEAFF

V: TRBV5-8
size: -
J: TRBJ1-2
D: -
DNA: TGTGCCAGCAGCTTGGAGCTCCCAGGGGGCTACACCTTC
CDR3: CASSLELPGGYTF

V: TRBV24-1
size: -
J: TRBJ2-7
D: -
DNA: TGTGCCACCAGTGACAGGACTAAGGGCGAGCAGTACTTC
CDR3: CATSDRTKGEQYF

V: TRBV7-9
size: -
J: TRBJ1-6
D: TRBD1
DNA: TGTGCCAGCAGATACGGAGACAGGGGGCATGCCGGTTCACCCCTCCACTTT
CDR3: CASRYGDRGHAGSPLHF

V: TRBV4-1
size: -
J: TRBJ1-5
D: -
DNA: TGCGCCAGCAGCCAAGAAAGGGAGTGGGGAATTCCTGATCAGCCCCAGCATTTT
CDR3: CASSQEREWGIPDQPQHF

V: TRBV28
size: few
J: TRBJ1-2
D: TRBD1
DNA: TGTGCCAGCAGTTTGGGGACAGGGAGCTACACCTTC
CDR3: CASSLGTGSYTF

V: TRBV18
size: -
J: TRBJ2-1
D: TRBD1
DNA: TGTGCCAGCTCATCAGGAGGGACAGGGGGCAACAATGAGCAGTTCTTC
CDR3: CASSSGGTGGNNEQFF

V: TRBV30
size: -
J: TRBJ1-3
D: -
DNA: TGTGCCTGGTTAAGAAATGGAAACACCATATATTTT
CDR3: CAWLRNGNTIYF

V: TRBV6-1
size: -
J: TRBJ2-7
D: TRBD2
DNA: TGTGCCAGCACCTCCTTGGACGGGGGGTCCCGAGAGCAGTACTTC
CDR3: CASTSLDGGSREQYF

V: TRBV6-1
size: -
J: TRBJ1-5
D: -
DNA: TGTGCCAGCAGTGATTGGAGACTAGGGGGTAGGCAGCCCCAGCATTTT
CDR3: CASSDWRLGGRQPQHF

V: TRBV10-2
size: -
J: TRBJ2-7
D: -
DNA: TGCGCCGCCACATCCGCAGGGAGCTACGAGCAGTACTTC
CDR3: CAATSAGSYEQYF

V: TRBV4-1
size: -
J: TRBJ1-3
D: -
DNA: TGCGCCAGCAGCCAAGATCGAGGCAGCTCTGGAAACACCATATATTTT
CDR3: CASSQDRGSSGNTIYF

V: TRBV4-1
size: -
J: TRBJ1-2
D: TRBD1
DNA: TGCGCCAGCAGCCATGAAAAGAGTGGGACAGTCTATGGCTACACCTTC
CDR3: CASSHEKSGTVYGYTF

V: TRBV5-1
size: few
J: TRBJ1-2
D: TRBD1
DNA: TGCGCCAGCAGCTTCCGGGACAGGGACGGCTACACCTTC
CDR3: CASSFRDRDGYTF

V: TRBV28
size: -
J: TRBJ2-3
D: -
DNA: TGTGCCAGCAGGGAAAAGGTAGATACGCAGTATTTT
CDR3: CASREKVDTQYF

V: TRBV3-1/TRBV3-2
size: -
J: TRBJ1-3
D: -
DNA: TGTGCCAGCAGCCCCCCGGGGACCGGGACCATATATTTT
CDR3: CASSPPGTGTIYF

V: TRBV30
size: -
J: TRBJ2-2
D: -
DNA: TGTGCCTGGAGTGGGGTGGCCGCGAACACCGGGGAGCTGTTTTTT
CDR3: CAWSGVAANTGELFF

V: TRBV29-1
size: -
J: TRBJ1-4
D: -
DNA: TGCAGCGTCCTGTCAGGACGTGAAAAACTGTTTTTT
CDR3: CSVLSGREKLFF

V: TRBV19
size: -
J: TRBJ2-7
D: -
DNA: TGTGCCAGTAGGATTAGCGGCGGGGCGTCCTACGAGCAGTACTTC
CDR3: CASRISGGASYEQYF